This T cell receptor (beta chain) was recovered during a study of blood T cell repertoires in COVID-19. For the study at large: From T cells, B-cell-depleted T cells, or PBMCs came the material, which was cDNA or gDNA.

V lost 5 bases to trimming and J lost 1 base; unmatched junction nucleotides: 11. The CDR3 length is 16 residues. The germline V gene encodes CDR1 SGHVT and CDR2 SQSDAQ. Authors' analysis steps: Cell counts per sample came from amplifying reference gene primers. Some clones are missing from TCRdb's copy, which holds only in-frame ones; the method was immunoSEQ multiplex PCR. Clone size and the V and J calls come from that table; the DNA yielded D and trimming. Of fewer than 200,000 clones in the sample, almost 85% were seen once. The sequence derives from a middle-aged man who had recovered from COVID-19. V gene TRBV7-4 combines with J gene TRBJ2-7; 7 positions match TRBD1. The sample taken for sequencing was peripheral blood. Here the CDR3 DNA reads TGTGCCAGCAGCCATTGGGGGTACAGGGGTTCCTACGAGCAGTACTTC. Its protein is CASSHWGYRGSYEQYF.